These 25 T cell receptor beta chains share one sample of origin, sequenced in a study of cytomegalovirus exposure and HLA in healthy donors. Researchers ran the PCR with 60 Vbeta and 13 Jbeta primers. Profiling relied on immunoSEQ multiplex PCR, and the TCRdb table lists in-frame clones only, not all of them. Counted here are about 120,000 clones, 9.5% occurring once; the ten biggest clones make up 3% to 3.5%. Input material: PBMCs. These receptors all stem from a man aged 25-45 years in good health and CMV-seronegative.

This clone has more than one count but fewer than ten. The V and J genes are TRBV9 and TRBJ2-3; no clear D. The V gene lost 0 bases and the J gene lost 1 base, with 3 bases spanning the gap. Germline loops: CDR1 SGDLS, CDR2 YYNGEE. CDR3 length equals 13 residues. The CDR3 sequence is CASSVAGTDTQYF. DNA for the CDR3: TGTGCCAGCAGCGTAGCGGGCACAGATACGCAGTATTTT.

The chain links TRBV18 to TRBJ2-5, with a weak D call TRBD2 (6 bases). Germline lookup yields CDR1 KGHSH and CDR2 LQKENI. V was cut by 8 bases and J by 5 bases, with 18 bases left in between. The CDR3 totals 14 residues. CDR3 DNA sequence: TGTGCCAGCCGTGAGAGGAGGGCCGGGGAGACCCAGTACTTC. It translates to CASRERRAGETQYF.

Note on this clone: The same CDR3 also results from other DNA sequences found in this sample. The chain couples TRBV19 to TRBJ2-2, with 7 bases lining up with TRBD1. The CDR3 is made up of 14 amino acids. Germline lookup yields CDR1 LNHDA and CDR2 SQIVND (reference sequence). The V gene end was trimmed by 3 bases and the J gene end by 6 bases; junction bases not matched to a gene: 4. The CDR3 loop reads CASSINRGSGELFF. The CDR3 DNA reads as TGTGCCAGTAGTATCAACAGGGGCTCCGGGGAGCTGTTTTTT.

The chain combines TRBV4-1 with TRBJ2-1; possibly TRBD2 for D (6 bases). The germline V and J ends were trimmed by 3 bases and 2 bases, with 17 bases remaining between them. Germline CDR1 is MGHRA and CDR2 is YSYEKL. This CDR3 region has 17 residues. The CDR3 nucleotides read TGCGCCAGCAGCCATGTCCCGGGGACTCAGACCTACAATGAGCAGTTCTTC. Protein sequence: CASSHVPGTQTYNEQFF.

This sequence joins TRBV7-2 and TRBJ1-6; D is uncertain. The CDR3 runs to 16 residues. Per the germline V gene, CDR1 is SGHTA and CDR2 is FQGNSA. With 1 base removed from V and 6 bases from J, the gap between germline ends came to 13 bases. The CDR3 DNA reads TGTGCCAGCAGCTTAGTCACAGCCACCCTTAATTCACCCCTCCACTTT. Amino acids: CASSLVTATLNSPLHF.

The chain couples TRBV27 to TRBJ2-1, with a possible D match to TRBD2 (6 bases). CDR1 and CDR2 from the germline V gene are MNHEY and SMNVEV (reference sequence). The V gene lost 5 bases and the J gene lost 4 bases, with 9 bases spanning the gap. This CDR3 is 13 amino acids long. The CDR3 bases are TGTGCCAGCAGTCTAGCGTCTTACAATGAGCAGTTCTTC. Translating it yields CASSLASYNEQFF.

This clone turned up a few times. The CDR3 is CASSYARNSQETQYF. The DNA for the CDR3 is TGTGCCAGCAGTTATGCCAGGAACTCCCAGGAGACCCAGTACTTC. This sequence joins TRBV28 and TRBJ2-5; D gene uncertain. Per the germline V gene, CDR1 is MDHEN and CDR2 is SYDVKM. V was cut by 4 bases and J by 5 bases, with 17 bases left in between. There are 15 residues in the CDR3.

The gene calls are TRBV18 and TRBJ2-1, with D possibly being TRBD1 (7 bases). CDR1 and CDR2 (germline): KGHSH, LQKENI. With 1 base removed from V and 6 bases from J, the gap between germline ends came to 13 bases. CDR3 length: 15 amino acids. In DNA, the CDR3 is TGTGCCAGCTCACCACAAGGGGGCGGGATCAATGAGCAGTTCTTC. Translating gives CASSPQGGGINEQFF. The full variable domain, with the rest looked up from reference TRBV18 and TRBJ2-1, is NAGVMQNPRHLVRRRGQEARLRCSPMKGHSHVYWYRQLPEEGLKFMVYLQKENIIDESGMPKERFSAEFPKEGPSILRIQQVVRGDSAAYFCASSPQGGGINEQFFGPGTRLTVL.

This clone was picked up a small number of times. The chain carries TRBV7-3 and TRBJ2-5; tentative D call: TRBD2 (6 bases). The germline gives CDR1 SGHTA, CDR2 FQGTGA. This CDR3 contains 15 residues. Trimming took off 5 bases at V and 0 bases at J, with 13 bases between the two ends. CDR3 residues: CASSPHPGDQETQYF. CDR3 nucleotides: TGTGCCAGCAGCCCCCACCCGGGGGACCAAGAGACCCAGTACTTC.

The chain employs TRBV6-1 and TRBJ2-7, with 10 nucleotides matching TRBD1. The CDR3 is 15 residues long. V lost 3 bases and J lost 4; bases outside the gene matches: 6. The germline CDR1 and CDR2 sequences are MNHNS and SASEGT. The CDR3, as DNA: TGTGCCAGCAGTGATCGACAGGGGGCATTGTACGAGCAGTACTTC. Translating it yields CASSDRQGALYEQYF.

The table lists this clone with a few counts. This chain joins TRBV6-1 and TRBJ2-7; 8 positions agree with TRBD2. This CDR3 is 18 amino acids long. Germline V gene lookup returns CDR1 MNHNS and CDR2 SASEGT. The trim removed 4 bases at V and 0 bases at J, leaving 14 bases unmatched. CDR3 sequence reads: CASSAGTRGSLSSYEQYF. As DNA, the CDR3 is TGTGCCAGCAGTGCGGGGACTAGGGGGAGTTTGAGCTCCTACGAGCAGTACTTC.

This clone was observed a few times. The chain joins TRBV13 to TRBJ2-7; D perhaps matches TRBD2 (5 bases). Germline V gene lookup returns CDR1 PRHDT and CDR2 FYEKMQ (reference sequence). Trimming stripped 1 base from V and 4 bases from J, with 11 bases between. The CDR3 loop spans 14 amino acids. The CDR3 loop is CASSLDGSGYEQYF. The CDR3 coding sequence is TGTGCCAGCAGCTTAGACGGCAGCGGTTACGAGCAGTACTTC.

The sample holds a few counts of this clone. This chain joins TRBV7-9 and TRBJ1-3; no clear D. V was cut by 4 bases and J by 6 bases, with 10 bases left in between. CDR1 and CDR2 from the germline V gene are SEHNR and FQNEAQ (reference sequence). This CDR3 region has 13 residues. Written as DNA, the CDR3 is TGTGCCAGCAGCTCACGGGGTGTAAACACCATATATTTT. Protein product: CASSSRGVNTIYF.

In its sample, this clone was seen a few times. At the DNA level, this CDR3 is encoded by other sequences in the same sample as well. The chain is built from TRBV9 and TRBJ1-1; D remains ambiguous. CDR3 length: 16 residues. CDR1 and CDR2 (germline): SGDLS, YYNGEE. V shed 0 bases and J shed 6 bases, with 18 bases lying between them. The CDR3 bases are TGTGCCAGCAGCGTAGGGGGAGGCCTGGAGGGTGCTGAAGCTTTCTTT. Its translation is CASSVGGGLEGAEAFF.

CDR3 loop: CASSGGLGLALNEQYF. The CDR3 nucleotides are TGTGCCAGCAGCGGGGGGCTGGGACTAGCCCTGAACGAGCAGTACTTC. The rearrangement joins TRBV5-6 to TRBJ2-7; 9 bases map to TRBD2. CDR3 size: 16 residues. The V segment lost 4 bases and the J segment 5 bases; nucleotides outside the gene matches: 13. Germline values: CDR1 SGHDT, CDR2 YYEEEE. Supplemented by reference TRBV5-6 and TRBJ2-7, the full variable domain reads DAGVTQSPTHLIKTRGQQVTLRCSPKSGHDTVSWYQQALGQGPQFIFQYYEEEERQRGNFPDRFSGHQFPNYSSELNVNALLLGDSALYLCASSGGLGLALNEQYFGPGTRLTVT.

This chain uses TRBV20-1 with TRBJ1-1; D not resolved. CDR3 size: 11 residues. CDR1 and CDR2 (germline): DFQATT, SNEGSKA (reference sequence). Trimming pared 3 bases from V and 8 bases from J, leaving 10 bases between. CDR3 coding DNA: TGCAGTGCTAGTGGACTGACGGAAGCTTTCTTT. As protein: CSASGLTEAFF.

This clone was counted many times. Written as DNA, the CDR3 is TGTGCCAGCAGCAAAGTGACCGGGAATAACACCGGGGAGCTGTTTTTT. It yields the protein CASSKVTGNNTGELFF. V is TRBV21-1 and J is TRBJ2-2; TRBD2, the table's D call, lacks a check against the DNA. TRBV21-1 is a recognized pseudogene. The CDR3 loop spans 16 amino acids.

The V gene is TRBV5-4, the J gene TRBJ2-7; D may be TRBD1 (6 bases). Germline V gene lookup returns CDR1 SGHNT and CDR2 YYREEE (reference sequence). The V and J ends lost 6 bases and 5 bases respectively, with 18 bases between them. This CDR3 contains 14 residues. Here the CDR3 reads CASTRGGSRDEQYF. Written as DNA, the CDR3 is TGTGCCAGCACCCGTGGGGGCTCTCGGGACGAGCAGTACTTC. Combining the CDR3 with reference TRBV5-4 and TRBJ2-7 gives the whole variable domain ETGVTQSPTHLIKTRGQQVTLRCSSQSGHNTVSWYQQALGQGPQFIFQYYREEENGRGNFPPRFSGLQFPNYSSELNVNALELDDSALYLCASTRGGSRDEQYFGPGTRLTVT.

The rearrangement links TRBV19 to TRBJ1-1, with D unclear. The CDR3 is 12 amino acids. The V end was cut by 8 bases, the J end by 0 bases, with 7 bases between. Germline-derived CDR1 and CDR2 are LNHDA and SQIVND (reference sequence). The CDR3 loop is CASQELNTEAFF. Here the CDR3 DNA reads TGTGCCAGTCAGGAACTGAACACTGAAGCTTTCTTT.

As DNA, the CDR3 is TGCGCCAGCGGGGAGGGGGACGCCTACAATGAGCAGTTCTTC. Amino acid sequence: CASGEGDAYNEQFF. The V gene is TRBV10-2, the J gene TRBJ2-1; possible D gene TRBD2, 7 bases. The CDR3 covers 14 residues. The germline V and J ends were trimmed by 8 bases and 2 bases, with 13 bases remaining between them. Per the germline V gene, CDR1 is WSHSY and CDR2 is SAAADI.

This clone was detected a few times. The chain employs TRBV5-6 and TRBJ2-3; the match to TRBD2 covers 9 bases. Trimming removed 5 bases from V and 2 bases from J; junction bases left unmatched: 9. The germline V gene has CDR1 SGHDT and CDR2 YYEEEE. This CDR3 is built from 16 residues. CDR3 protein: CASRLGLAINTDTQYF. In nucleotides, the CDR3 is TGTGCCAGCAGACTCGGACTAGCGATAAACACAGATACGCAGTATTTT. Using reference TRBV5-6 and TRBJ2-3 for the parts outside the CDR3, the full variable domain is DAGVTQSPTHLIKTRGQQVTLRCSPKSGHDTVSWYQQALGQGPQFIFQYYEEEERQRGNFPDRFSGHQFPNYSSELNVNALLLGDSALYLCASRLGLAINTDTQYFGPGTRLTVL.

This clone was recorded a few times. The chain uses TRBV28 and TRBJ2-7; D gene uncertain. Trimming stripped 5 bases from V and 3 bases from J, with 5 bases between. This CDR3 contains 11 residues. CDR1 is MDHEN and CDR2 is SYDVKM in the germline V gene. The CDR3 loop reads CASSRLYEQYF. Written as DNA, the CDR3 is TGTGCCAGCAGTCGACTCTACGAGCAGTACTTC.

A few counts support this clone. V gene TRBV29-1 combines with J gene TRBJ2-1; 8 nucleotides line up with TRBD2. The V and J ends lost 5 bases and 3 bases, in that order; junction bases with no gene match: 3. Germline CDR1 and CDR2: SQVTM and ANQGSEA. This CDR3 region has 13 residues. The CDR3 is CSVSGGGYNEQFF. The CDR3 bases are TGCAGCGTTTCGGGAGGGGGCTACAATGAGCAGTTCTTC.

A few counts support this clone. The rearrangement uses TRBV21-1 and TRBJ1-1. TRBV21-1 is a recognized pseudogene. The CDR3 runs 15 residues. In nucleotides, the CDR3 is TGTGCCAGCAGCAAAGCGCTTTTACCCCCCGGTGAAGCTTTCTTT. Protein sequence: CASSKALLPPGEAFF.

The table lists this clone with many counts. The chain is built from TRBV7-9 and TRBJ2-7; 10 nucleotides agree with TRBD1. The CDR3 is made up of 15 amino acids. The germline V gene encodes CDR1 SEHNR and CDR2 FQNEAQ (reference sequence). Trimming cost V 6 bases and J 7 bases; bases outside gene matches: 12. The CDR3 region is CASRPRDRGSGEQYF. The CDR3, as DNA: TGTGCCAGCAGACCCCGGGACAGGGGTTCAGGGGAGCAGTACTTC.